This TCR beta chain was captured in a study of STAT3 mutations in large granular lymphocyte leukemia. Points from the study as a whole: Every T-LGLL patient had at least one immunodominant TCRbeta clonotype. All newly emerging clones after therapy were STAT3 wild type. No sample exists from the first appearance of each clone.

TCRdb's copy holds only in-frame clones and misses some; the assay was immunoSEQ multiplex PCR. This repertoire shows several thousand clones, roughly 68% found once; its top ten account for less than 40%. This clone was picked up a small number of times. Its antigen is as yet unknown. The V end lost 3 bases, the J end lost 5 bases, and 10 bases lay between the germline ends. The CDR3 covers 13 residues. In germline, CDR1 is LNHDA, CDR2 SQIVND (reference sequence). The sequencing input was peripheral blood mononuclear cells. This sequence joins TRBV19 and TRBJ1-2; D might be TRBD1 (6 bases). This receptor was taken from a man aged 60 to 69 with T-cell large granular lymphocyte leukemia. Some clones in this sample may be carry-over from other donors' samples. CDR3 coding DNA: TGTGCCAGTAGTATTCGGACAGCTTATGGCTACACCTTC. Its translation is CASSIRTAYGYTF.